This T cell receptor beta chain was sequenced in a study of shared clonotypes between healthy human individuals. This table comes from immunoSEQ multiplex PCR, and its TCRdb copy is limited to in-frame clones, with some not included. The table includes around 980,000 clones, 78% detected once. Turning to this clone: This may be a read error, as it is one base from a much larger clone. Other DNA sequences in this sample translate to the same CDR3.

This CDR3 comprises 14 residues. Germline CDR1 SGDLS, CDR2 YYNGEE. The V and J genes are TRBV9 and TRBJ1-1; 7 bases line up with TRBD1. The sample consisted of memory CD4+ T cells from PBMCs. Subset: CD45RA-negative fraction. This clonotype was sampled from a man aged 18 to 30 in good health. Some clones in this sample may be carry-over from other donors' samples. The CDR3 here is CASSGTGVNTEAFF. The DNA of the CDR3 is TGCGCCAGCAGCGGAACAGGGGTAAACACTGAAGCTTTCTTT.